The 9 T cell receptor beta chains below come from one sample, sequenced in a study of graft-versus-host responses after intestinal transplantation. The method was immunoSEQ multiplex PCR; TCRdb's version includes in-frame clones alone and lacks a portion of them. The table includes just under 65,000 clones, 89% detected once. From the graft tissue, intraepithelial and lamina propria lymphocytes were released through processing. The sequencing here drew on ileum tissue, taken about 350 days after transplant. The receptors come from a human patient who received an intestinal transplant, so some T cells may come from the graft donor.

Only a few counts were recorded for this clone. This rearrangement joins TRBV5-1 to TRBJ2-7; D is possibly TRBD1 or TRBD2 (6 bases each). V lost 2 bases and J lost 4, with 13 bases in between. The germline gives CDR1 SGHRS, CDR2 YFSETQ. The CDR3 sequence is 14 residues long. The CDR3 loop is CASSFGGGLYEQYF. The DNA for the CDR3 is TGCGCCAGCAGCTTCGGAGGGGGGCTTTACGAGCAGTACTTC. The full variable domain, its missing parts supplied by reference TRBV5-1 and TRBJ2-7, is KAGVTQTPRYLIKTRGQQVTLSCSPISGHRSVSWYQQTPGQGLQFLFEYFSETQRNKGNFPGRFSGRQFSNSRSEMNVSTLELGDSALYLCASSFGGGLYEQYFGPGTRLTVT.

The rearrangement joins TRBV5-1 to TRBJ2-3; D remains unclear. The germline gives CDR1 SGHRS, CDR2 YFSETQ. V was pared by 6 bases and J by 0 bases, with 17 bases between. The length of the CDR3 is 16 residues. The CDR3, as DNA: TGCGCCAGCACCCTGGACGGCTTCTCTAGCACAGATACGCAGTATTTT. It encodes CASTLDGFSSTDTQYF.

In its sample, this clone was seen once. The chain links TRBV6-5 to TRBJ1-1, with 8 bases that match TRBD1. V was clipped by 6 bases and J by 7 bases; unmatched bases: 7. CDR1 MNHEY and CDR2 SVGAGI come from the germline V gene. The CDR3 runs to 13 residues. CDR3 in amino acids: CASRPQGGGEAFF. CDR3 nucleotide sequence: TGTGCCAGCAGGCCACAGGGGGGTGGTGAAGCTTTCTTT.

CDR3 in amino acids: CASSLRYGGFPQETQYF. The CDR3 region has the DNA TGTGCCAGTAGTCTCCGCTATGGCGGCTTTCCACAAGAGACCCAGTACTTC. The chain employs TRBV19 and TRBJ2-5, with D hard to call. CDR3 size: 17 residues. The germline V gene has CDR1 LNHDA and CDR2 SQIVND (reference sequence). The V and J ends lost 5 bases and 2 bases respectively, with 21 bases between them.

This clone was found once. This CDR3 reads CASSWTGGGEQFF. CDR3 bases: TGCGCCAGCAGCTGGACAGGGGGCGGTGAGCAGTTCTTC. The V call is TRBV5-1, the J call TRBJ2-1; 11 bases map to TRBD1. Per germline, CDR1 SGHRS and CDR2 YFSETQ. J lost 9 bases, V lost 3 bases, and 2 bases had no gene match. The CDR3 loop spans 13 amino acids. The entire variable domain, with the rest obtained from reference TRBV5-1 and TRBJ2-1, is as follows: KAGVTQTPRYLIKTRGQQVTLSCSPISGHRSVSWYQQTPGQGLQFLFEYFSETQRNKGNFPGRFSGRQFSNSRSEMNVSTLELGDSALYLCASSWTGGGEQFFGPGTRLTVL.

V and J are TRBV4-1 and TRBJ2-7, with 8 bases aligning to TRBD1. The J segment lost 2 bases and the V segment lost 4 bases, leaving 4 bases of the junction unmatched. The CDR3 totals 14 residues. Germline CDR1 and CDR2: MGHRA and YSYEKL. The CDR3 protein is CASSPRTGTYEQYF. The CDR3 coding sequence is TGCGCCAGCAGCCCTCGGACAGGGACCTACGAGCAGTACTTC.

As for this clone: Other nucleotide sequences in the sample specify the same CDR3. The rearrangement joins TRBV7-9 to TRBJ1-5; a weak D match, TRBD1 (5 bases). Trimming removed 4 bases at V and 5 bases at J, with 12 bases between. The CDR3 loop spans 14 amino acids. The germline V gene encodes CDR1 SEHNR and CDR2 FQNEAQ (reference sequence). The CDR3 coding sequence is TGTGCCAGCAGCTCCAGTACGGGGGATCAGCCCCAGCATTTT. This encodes CASSSSTGDQPQHF. The complete variable domain, with remaining parts taken from reference TRBV7-9 and TRBJ1-5, reads DTGVSQNPRHKITKRGQNVTFRCDPISEHNRLYWYRQTLGQGPEFLTYFQNEAQLEKSRLLSDRFSAERPKGSFSTLEIQRTEQGDSAMYLCASSSSTGDQPQHFGDGTRLSIL.

The chain recombines TRBV6-1 with TRBJ1-3; D might be TRBD1 (5 bases). Trimming removed 4 bases from V and 2 bases from J, with 18 bases in between. From germline, CDR1 is MNHNS and CDR2 SASEGT. The CDR3 has 17 residues. This chain's CDR3 is CASSVLTSPRAGNTIYF. For the CDR3, the DNA is TGTGCCAGCAGTGTCCTCACAAGCCCCAGGGCTGGAAACACCATATATTTT.

This chain connects TRBV11-2 to TRBJ1-3, with D possibly TRBD1 on 5 matching bases. Per the germline V gene, CDR1 is SGHAT and CDR2 is FQNNGV. The germline V and J ends were trimmed by 5 bases and 6 bases, with 23 bases remaining between them. The CDR3 covers 17 residues. The CDR3 DNA reads as TGTGCCAGCAGCCCGATAGTGGGGAGGACAATGGCAAACACCATATATTTT. Its translation is CASSPIVGRTMANTIYF. The whole variable domain, filled in from reference TRBV11-2 and TRBJ1-3, reads EAGVAQSPRYKIIEKRQSVAFWCNPISGHATLYWYQQILGQGPKLLIQFQNNGVVDDSQLPKDRFSAERLKGVDSTLKIQPAKLEDSAVYLCASSPIVGRTMANTIYFGEGSWLTVV.